The clone carrying this T cell receptor (beta chain) turned up a few times. Antigen unknown. The data were taken from a study of a mutant IDH1 vaccine in newly diagnosed glioma. Study background: There were eight vaccinations for patients, given in weeks 1, 3, 5, 7, 11, 15, 19 and 23. Most patients had radiochemotherapy with temozolomide before enrollment; others had one alone.

Trimming removed 0 bases at V and 5 bases at J, with 9 bases between. CDR1 SGHRS and CDR2 YFSETQ come from the germline V gene. The length of the CDR3 is 14 residues. Assay used: immunoSEQ multiplex PCR; TCRdb lists only in-frame clones, some missing. The table has about 26,000 clones, approximately 79% seen once. Stated time point: week 5, during vaccination. In every dose of vaccine, 300 ug of mutant IDH1 20-mer peptide was given alongside topical imiquimod. The gene calls are TRBV5-1 and TRBJ1-5; the D is unclear. The source of this sequence is a man between 40 and 49 years old with glioma. Some clones in this sample may be carry-over from other donors' samples. Material: PBMCs, obtained from a glioma patient whose treatment included an IDH1 peptide vaccine. In DNA form, the CDR3 reads TGCGCCAGCAGCTTGGACAGAGGCGATCAGCCCCAGCATTTT. Residues: CASSLDRGDQPQHF.